The entry that follows covers one T cell receptor beta chain sequence. Its antigen is unidentified. Libraries were prepared by immunoSEQ multiplex PCR; TCRdb keeps only in-frame clonotypes and omits some of them. Seen here are fewer than 150,000 clones, about 92% observed once, and the top ten hold around 15%. The ends were cut back, 2 bases at V and 3 bases at J, with 15 bases in the middle. The CDR3 spans 16 residues. Germline V gene sequence: CDR1 MGHDK, CDR2 SYGVNS. The data belong to a study of T cell responses to AZD1222 COVID-19 vaccine. Findings and limits, study-wide: The number of AZD1222 recipients seropositive at baseline was only five to seven. Donors skewed white British and female; clonal diversity was possibly underestimated.

The chain carries TRBV25-1 and TRBJ2-3; tentative D call: TRBD1 (5 bases). The receptor was derived from an adult in good health. Sequencing used peripheral blood, obtained on day 0 of AZD1222 vaccination. The CDR3 DNA reads as TGTGCCAGCAGTGAAGGTTGGCAGGGAAGTACAGATACGCAGTATTTT. Amino acids: CASSEGWQGSTDTQYF.